The 27 T cell receptor beta chains given below trace back to one sample, sequenced in a study of blood T cells in healthy people across ages. A sample-barcoded 5' primer and a J-beta primer mix were used in a second PCR of roughly 7 to 11 cycles. A single record per CDR3 protein comes from TCRdb applying MiXCR to the 5' RACE reads. The profile covers around 990,000 distinct CDR3 sequences, with less than 25% appearing a single time and around 0.75% taken by the ten largest. These data were also filed under a second study, of T cells of mothers and their children.

Specimen: blood. These receptors all stem from a girl aged 2 to 10 in good health.

The CDR3 region has the DNA TGTGCCAGCAGCTTAGGGGGACGGAGCCACGGTACGCAGTATTTT. As protein: CASSLGGRSHGTQYF. The chain has TRBV7-8 and TRBJ2-3; the D call may be TRBD1 or TRBD2 (5 bases each). This CDR3 is 15 amino acids long. Per germline, CDR1 SGHVS and CDR2 FQNEAQ. V lost 1 base and J 8 bases, leaving 16 bases between the germline ends.

The V gene is TRBV20-1, the J gene TRBJ1-4, with D possibly TRBD1 on 6 matching bases. Germline V gene lookup returns CDR1 DFQATT and CDR2 SNEGSKA (reference sequence). The CDR3 totals 14 residues. Between the trimmed V and J ends, which lost 2 bases and 2 bases, there was a span of 9 bases. The CDR3 region has the DNA TGCAGTGCTAGAAATCAGGGGACTAATGAAAAACTGTTTTTT. Its protein is CSARNQGTNEKLFF.

This clonotype has only a few counts. The V gene is TRBV7-9, the J gene TRBJ2-3, with D possibly matching TRBD2 (5 bases). The CDR3 runs 13 residues. Germline assignment: CDR1 SEHNR and CDR2 FQNEAQ (reference sequence). V lost 4 bases to trimming and J lost 2 bases, with 7 bases between them. The CDR3 loop is CASSSDYTDTQYF. The CDR3 DNA is TGTGCCAGCAGCTCCGACTACACAGATACGCAGTATTTT.

V gene TRBV27 combines with J gene TRBJ2-2; 10 bases map to TRBD1. Germline V lookup: CDR1 MNHEY, CDR2 SMNVEV (reference sequence). The CDR3 contains 15 residues. The V gene end was trimmed by 8 bases and the J gene end by 7 bases; junction bases not matched to a gene: 10. For the CDR3, the DNA is TGTGCCAGCCGGACTGGGACAGGGGCTTACGGGGAGCTGTTTTTT. It is translated as CASRTGTGAYGELFF.

The table lists this clonotype with a few counts. The V call is TRBV20-1, the J call TRBJ1-2; D uncertain. This CDR3 is built from 13 residues. The germline gives CDR1 DFQATT, CDR2 SNEGSKA (reference sequence). Trimming pared 3 bases from V and 5 bases from J, leaving 13 bases between. CDR3 in amino acids: CSARGEVPYGYTF. CDR3 nucleotide sequence: TGCAGTGCTAGGGGCGAGGTCCCATATGGCTACACCTTC.

This clonotype was seen more than once but under ten times. V usage is TRBV10-3 and J usage is TRBJ1-2; TRBD1 agrees at 12 bases. The CDR3 loop spans 17 amino acids. The germline gives CDR1 ENHRY, CDR2 SYGVKD. The ends lost 3 bases at V and 5 bases at J; junction bases unmatched: 10. CDR3 in amino acids: CAISDITSGQGAYGYTF. In DNA, the CDR3 is TGTGCCATCAGTGACATAACTTCGGGACAGGGGGCATATGGCTACACCTTC.

The V call is TRBV7-2, the J call TRBJ1-1, with D possibly matching TRBD1 (5 bases). V lost 0 bases and J lost 11, with 16 bases in between. This CDR3 has 14 amino acids. Germline lookup yields CDR1 SGHTA and CDR2 FQGNSA. This chain's CDR3 is CASSLASGDPGAFF. The CDR3 bases are TGTGCCAGCAGCTTAGCTTCGGGGGACCCTGGGGCTTTCTTT.

The chain recombines TRBV29-1 with TRBJ2-1, with D perhaps TRBD2 (5 bases). CDR1 and CDR2 (germline): SQVTM, ANQGSEA. Trimming cost V 4 bases and J 7 bases, with 14 bases left between them. This CDR3 contains 13 residues. The CDR3 nucleotides are TGCAGCGTTGTGGTACCGGGATGGAATGAGCAGTTCTTC. Translated: CSVVVPGWNEQFF.

This rearrangement joins TRBV27 to TRBJ1-2; tentatively, D is TRBD1 (6 bases). Looked up from germline, CDR1 is MNHEY and CDR2 is SMNVEV (reference sequence). This CDR3 region has 15 residues. The germline V and J ends were trimmed by 2 bases and 4 bases, with 14 bases remaining between them. This CDR3 is CASSLAQTGPYGYTF. The CDR3 region has the DNA TGTGCCAGCAGTTTAGCTCAAACAGGGCCCTATGGCTACACCTTC.

There are many counts of this clonotype. The V and J genes are TRBV6-6 and TRBJ2-2; D uncertain. Germline CDR1 and CDR2: MNHNY and SVGAGI (reference sequence). The CDR3 loop spans 12 amino acids. Trimming took 6 bases from V and 4 from J, leaving 6 bases between them. The DNA for the CDR3 is TGTGCCAGCAGGGTTCTCACCGGGGAGCTGTTTTTT. It is translated as CASRVLTGELFF.

This chain links TRBV20-1 with TRBJ2-3; perhaps D is TRBD1 or TRBD2 (6 bases each). V lost 2 bases, J lost 11 bases, and 26 bases lay in between. Germline-derived CDR1 and CDR2 are DFQATT and SNEGSKA (reference sequence). The CDR3 covers 16 residues. The CDR3 region is CSARPLSGGLNIRQYF. The CDR3 coding sequence is TGCAGTGCTAGACCCCTTTCCGGGGGCTTGAATATAAGGCAGTATTTT.

The chain is built from TRBV28 and TRBJ1-2, with D hard to call. Germline V gene data show CDR1 as MDHEN and CDR2 as SYDVKM. The CDR3 has 14 residues. V was clipped by 6 bases and J by 2 bases, with 13 bases between them. The CDR3 spells CASSPSTLNYGYTF. The DNA for the CDR3 is TGTGCCAGCAGCCCTAGCACCCTCAACTATGGCTACACCTTC.

The genes are TRBV20-1 and TRBJ2-5, with TRBD1 matching over 9 bases. The junction had 2 bases not matched to a gene; V was cut back by 0 bases and J by 0 bases. CDR3 length equals 15 residues. Looked up from germline, CDR1 is DFQATT and CDR2 is SNEGSKA (reference sequence). In DNA, the CDR3 is TGCAGTGCTAGAGATGGGACAGGGTACCAAGAGACCCAGTACTTC. Translating it yields CSARDGTGYQETQYF.

Only a few counts were recorded for this clonotype. The CDR3 here is CASSSTGDLSYEQYF. The DNA of the CDR3 is TGTGCCAGCAGCTCGACAGGGGACCTTTCCTACGAGCAGTACTTC. This chain connects TRBV7-2 to TRBJ2-7; 8 positions agree with TRBD1. The V gene end was trimmed by 4 bases and the J gene end by 1 base; junction bases not matched to a gene: 6. This CDR3 region has 15 residues. Germline values: CDR1 SGHTA, CDR2 FQGNSA.

V usage is TRBV20-1 and J usage is TRBJ2-1; 10 nucleotides align to TRBD2. J lost 2 bases, V lost 5 bases, and 6 bases had no gene match. The CDR3 runs to 15 residues. Germline CDR1 reads DFQATT; CDR2 reads SNEGSKA (reference sequence). CDR3 DNA: TGCAGTGCTGCCGCCGGGACTAGCGCCTACAATGAGCAGTTCTTC. Translation gives CSAAAGTSAYNEQFF.

This clonotype has just one count. In DNA form, the CDR3 reads TGTGCCAGCAGTTTTTTCAGGGAAGTCGAGCAGTACTTC. Translating gives CASSFFREVEQYF. The genes are TRBV11-1 and TRBJ2-1; possibly TRBD1 for D (5 bases). The end of the DNA fits TRBJ2-7 better, so the J call may be wrong. This CDR3 is built from 13 residues. The germline CDR1 and CDR2 sequences are SGHAT and FQDESV (reference sequence).

The table lists this clonotype with a few counts. The chain links TRBV7-9 to TRBJ2-7; 9 positions match TRBD1. The germline V gene encodes CDR1 SEHNR and CDR2 FQNEAQ (reference sequence). The V and J ends lost 4 bases and 4 bases, in that order; junction bases with no gene match: 11. This CDR3 contains 16 residues. Here the CDR3 reads CASSSHTTGGDYEQYF. CDR3 DNA sequence: TGTGCCAGCAGCTCTCACACCACAGGGGGCGATTACGAGCAGTACTTC.

The genes are TRBV29-1 and TRBJ1-1, with TRBD1 identical over 7 bases. Germline CDR1 SQVTM, CDR2 ANQGSEA. There are 16 residues in the CDR3. The ends lost 4 bases at V and 3 bases at J; junction bases unmatched: 14. CDR3 region: CSVVSTIRGGDTEAFF. The DNA of the CDR3 is TGCAGCGTTGTCAGTACCATCAGGGGGGGAGACACTGAAGCTTTCTTT.

The chain uses TRBV3-1 and TRBJ2-5; 11 nucleotides align to TRBD2. Germline CDR1 LGHDT, CDR2 YNNKEL (reference sequence). The CDR3 consists of 17 residues. V was pared by 0 bases and J by 2 bases, with 5 bases of the junction left unmatched. CDR3 sequence: CASSQDETSGGQETQYF. The CDR3 coding sequence is TGTGCCAGCAGCCAAGATGAAACTAGCGGGGGACAAGAGACCCAGTACTTC.

This clonotype was seen only a few times. The V call is TRBV20-1, the J call TRBJ1-2; D remains ambiguous. CDR1 is DFQATT and CDR2 is SNEGSKA in the germline V gene (reference sequence). Trimming took 8 bases from V and 2 from J, leaving 18 bases between them. This CDR3 contains 14 residues. CDR3 residues: CSLDREQVNYGYTF. The CDR3 DNA reads TGCAGTCTCGACCGAGAGCAGGTCAACTATGGCTACACCTTC.

Details on this clonotype: Germline and junction disagree at one end, which may indicate a read error. The chain has TRBV7-9 and TRBJ2-2, with D tentatively TRBD2 (5 bases). CDR1 is SEHNR, CDR2 FQNEAQ, per germline (reference sequence). The CDR3 sequence is 12 residues long. The CDR3 loop reads CASSQNTGELVF. Written as DNA, the CDR3 is TGTGCCAGCAGCCAGAACACCGGGGAGCTGGTCTTT.

The genes are TRBV28 and TRBJ2-4; possibly TRBD1 for D (5 bases). With 6 bases removed from V and 1 base from J, the gap between germline ends came to 10 bases. The CDR3 length is 14 residues. Germline V gives CDR1 MDHEN, CDR2 SYDVKM. As DNA, the CDR3 is TGTGCCAGCAGATCAGGGTTTGCCAAAAACATTCAGTACTTC. Translated, it gives CASRSGFAKNIQYF.

In this sample, this clonotype turned up many times. At one boundary the junction diverges from the germline segment, which might be a read error. Here the CDR3 reads CASSPGSGETQYF. CDR3 coding DNA: TGTGCTAGCAGCCCGGGGTCGGGAGAGACCCAGTACTTC. The chain has TRBV7-7 and TRBJ2-5; TRBD2 might be the D (5 bases). Per the germline V gene, CDR1 is SSHAT and CDR2 is FNYEAQ (reference sequence). This CDR3 is built from 13 residues.

In this sample, this clonotype turned up a few times. The chain combines TRBV6-2 or TRBV6-3 with TRBJ2-2, with D perhaps being TRBD1 or TRBD2 (7 bases each). The germline CDR1 and CDR2 sequences are MNHEY and SVGEGT. V lost 8 bases to trimming and J lost 7 bases, with 14 bases between them. The CDR3 covers 13 residues. The CDR3 nucleotides are TGTGCCAGCGGGAGGGGGCCGGTCGGGGAGCTGTTTTTT. Translation gives CASGRGPVGELFF.

CDR3 sequence reads: CASSWTGEDIQYF. For the CDR3, the DNA is TGTGCCAGCAGTTGGACAGGGGAGGACATTCAGTACTTC. J is TRBJ2-4 and V is TRBV6-5; 9 bases are a match to TRBD1. Germline values: CDR1 MNHEY, CDR2 SVGAGI. V lost 4 bases, J lost 8 bases, and 3 bases stayed unmatched. This CDR3 comprises 13 residues.

This clonotype was detected only a few times. This chain connects TRBV4-2 to TRBJ2-7; 8 nucleotides agree with TRBD2. CDR3 size: 15 residues. CDR1 is LGHNA and CDR2 is YNFKEQ in the germline V gene. With V trimmed by 2 bases and J by 0 bases, 3 bases remained unmatched. The DNA for the CDR3 is TGTGCCAGCAGCCAATCTAGCGGGCTCTCCTACGAGCAGTACTTC. Protein sequence: CASSQSSGLSYEQYF.

The gene calls are TRBV5-1 and TRBJ2-5; 7 bases map to TRBD2. The J call is in doubt because the DNA end fits TRBJ2-1 better. This CDR3 is built from 16 residues. CDR1 and CDR2 (germline): SGHRS, YFSETQ. The CDR3 protein is CASSQFSAGESRGQFF. The CDR3 DNA sequence: TGCGCCAGCAGCCAATTTTCGGCGGGAGAGTCGAGGGGCCAGTTCTTC.